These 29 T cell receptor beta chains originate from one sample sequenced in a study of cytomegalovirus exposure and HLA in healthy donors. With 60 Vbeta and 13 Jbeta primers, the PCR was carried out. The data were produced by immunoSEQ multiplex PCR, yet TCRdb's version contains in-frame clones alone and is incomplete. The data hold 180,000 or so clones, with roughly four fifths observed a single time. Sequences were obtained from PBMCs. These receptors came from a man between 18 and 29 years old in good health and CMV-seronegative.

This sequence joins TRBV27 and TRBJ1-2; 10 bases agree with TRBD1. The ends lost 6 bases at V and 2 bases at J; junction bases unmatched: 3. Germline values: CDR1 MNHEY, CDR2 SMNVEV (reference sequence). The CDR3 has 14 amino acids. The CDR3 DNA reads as TGTGCCAGCAGCCAGGGACAGGGGAACTATGGCTACACCTTC. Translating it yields CASSQGQGNYGYTF.

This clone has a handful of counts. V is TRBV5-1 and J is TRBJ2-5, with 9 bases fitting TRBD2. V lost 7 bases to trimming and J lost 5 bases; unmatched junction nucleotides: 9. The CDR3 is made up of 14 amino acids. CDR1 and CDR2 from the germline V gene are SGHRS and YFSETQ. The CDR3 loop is CASSSGTWGETQYF. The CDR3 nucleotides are TGCGCCAGCTCTAGCGGGACATGGGGCGAGACCCAGTACTTC.

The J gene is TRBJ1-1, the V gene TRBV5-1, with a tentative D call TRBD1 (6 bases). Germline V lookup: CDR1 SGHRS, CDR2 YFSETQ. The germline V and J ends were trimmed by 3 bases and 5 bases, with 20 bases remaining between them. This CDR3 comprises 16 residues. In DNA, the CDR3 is TGCGCCAGCAGCTGGTACTCAGGGGCCCGGCGAACTGAAGCTTTCTTT. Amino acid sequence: CASSWYSGARRTEAFF. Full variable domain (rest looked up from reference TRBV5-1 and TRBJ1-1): KAGVTQTPRYLIKTRGQQVTLSCSPISGHRSVSWYQQTPGQGLQFLFEYFSETQRNKGNFPGRFSGRQFSNSRSEMNVSTLELGDSALYLCASSWYSGARRTEAFFGQGTRLTVV.

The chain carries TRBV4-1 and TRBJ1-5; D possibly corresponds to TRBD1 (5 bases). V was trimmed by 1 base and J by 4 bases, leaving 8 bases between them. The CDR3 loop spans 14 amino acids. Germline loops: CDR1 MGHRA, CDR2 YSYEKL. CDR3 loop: CASSQAQGNQPQHF. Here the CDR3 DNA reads TGCGCCAGCAGCCAAGCCCAGGGAAATCAGCCCCAGCATTTT.

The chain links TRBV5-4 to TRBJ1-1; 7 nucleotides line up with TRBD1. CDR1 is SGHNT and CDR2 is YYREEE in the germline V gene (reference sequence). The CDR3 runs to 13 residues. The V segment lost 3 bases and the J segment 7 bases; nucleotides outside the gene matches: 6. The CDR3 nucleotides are TGTGCCAGCAGCTCTACAGGGGCGAATGAAGCTTTCTTT. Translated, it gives CASSSTGANEAFF.

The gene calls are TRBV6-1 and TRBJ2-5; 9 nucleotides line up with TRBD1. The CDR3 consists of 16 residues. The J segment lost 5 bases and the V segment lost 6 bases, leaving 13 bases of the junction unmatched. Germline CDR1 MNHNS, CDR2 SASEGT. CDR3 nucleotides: TGTGCCAGCAGAGAACCGGGACAGGGTATCCGGGAGACCCAGTACTTC. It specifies CASREPGQGIRETQYF.

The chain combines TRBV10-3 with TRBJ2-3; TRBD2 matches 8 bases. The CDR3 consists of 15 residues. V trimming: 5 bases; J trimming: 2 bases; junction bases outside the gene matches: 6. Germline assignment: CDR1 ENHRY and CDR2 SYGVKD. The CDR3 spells CAISFGRGVTDTQYF. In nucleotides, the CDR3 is TGTGCCATCAGTTTTGGGCGGGGGGTCACAGATACGCAGTATTTT.

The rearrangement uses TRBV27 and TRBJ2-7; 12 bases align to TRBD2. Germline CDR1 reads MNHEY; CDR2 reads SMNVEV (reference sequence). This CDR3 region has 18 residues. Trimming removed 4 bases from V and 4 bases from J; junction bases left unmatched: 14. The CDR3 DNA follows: TGTGCCAGCAGTTCGCTAGCGGGGGGGCTCTTTAAATTGTACGAGCAGTACTTC. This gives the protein CASSSLAGGLFKLYEQYF.

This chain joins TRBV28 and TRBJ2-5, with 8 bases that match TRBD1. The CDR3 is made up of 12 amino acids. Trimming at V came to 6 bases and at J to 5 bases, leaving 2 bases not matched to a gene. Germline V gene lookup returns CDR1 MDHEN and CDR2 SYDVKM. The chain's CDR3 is CASRYRGETQYF. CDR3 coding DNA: TGTGCCAGCAGGTACAGGGGGGAGACCCAGTACTTC.

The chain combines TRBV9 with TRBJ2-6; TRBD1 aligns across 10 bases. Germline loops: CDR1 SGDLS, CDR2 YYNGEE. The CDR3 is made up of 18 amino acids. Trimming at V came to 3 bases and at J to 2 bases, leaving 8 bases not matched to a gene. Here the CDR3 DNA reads TGTGCCAGCAGCGGGCGACAGGGGGCGCTTACTGGGGCCAACGTCCTGACTTTC. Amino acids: CASSGRQGALTGANVLTF.

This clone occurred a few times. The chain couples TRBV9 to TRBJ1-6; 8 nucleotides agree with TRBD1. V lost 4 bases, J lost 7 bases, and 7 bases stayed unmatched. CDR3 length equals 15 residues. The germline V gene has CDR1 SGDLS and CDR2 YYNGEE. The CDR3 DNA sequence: TGTGCCAGCAGCTTCCAGGACAGGGCGAATTCACCCCTCCACTTT. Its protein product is CASSFQDRANSPLHF.

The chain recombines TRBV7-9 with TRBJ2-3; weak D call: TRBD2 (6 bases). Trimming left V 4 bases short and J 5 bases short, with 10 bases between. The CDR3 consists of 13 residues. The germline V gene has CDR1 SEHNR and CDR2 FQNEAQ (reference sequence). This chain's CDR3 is CASSSGLVDTQYF. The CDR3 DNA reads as TGTGCCAGCAGCTCGGGACTGGTAGATACGCAGTATTTT.

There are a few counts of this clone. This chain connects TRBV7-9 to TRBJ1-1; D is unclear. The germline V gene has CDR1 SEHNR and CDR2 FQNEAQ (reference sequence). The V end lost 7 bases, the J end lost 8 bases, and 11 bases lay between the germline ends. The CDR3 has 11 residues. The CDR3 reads CASTDGSEAFF. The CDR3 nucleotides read TGTGCCAGCACAGATGGGAGCGAAGCTTTCTTT.

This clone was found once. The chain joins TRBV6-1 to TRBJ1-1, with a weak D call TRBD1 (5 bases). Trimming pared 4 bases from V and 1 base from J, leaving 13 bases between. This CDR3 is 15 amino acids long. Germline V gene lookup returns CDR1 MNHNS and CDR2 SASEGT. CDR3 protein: CASSVLTVTNTEAFF. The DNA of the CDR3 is TGTGCCAGCAGTGTATTGACAGTTACGAACACTGAAGCTTTCTTT.

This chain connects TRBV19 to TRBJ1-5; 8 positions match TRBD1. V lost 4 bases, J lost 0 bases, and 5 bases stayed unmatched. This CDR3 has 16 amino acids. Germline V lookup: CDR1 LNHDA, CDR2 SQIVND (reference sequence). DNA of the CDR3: TGTGCCAGTAGTACTCCGACAGGGGCTAGCAATCAGCCCCAGCATTTT. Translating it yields CASSTPTGASNQPQHF.

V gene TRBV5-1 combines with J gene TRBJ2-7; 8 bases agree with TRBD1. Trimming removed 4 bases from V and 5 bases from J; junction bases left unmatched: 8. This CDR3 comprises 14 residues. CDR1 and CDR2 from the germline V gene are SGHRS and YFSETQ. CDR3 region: CASSTRTGSHEQYF. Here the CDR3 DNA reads TGCGCCAGCAGCACAAGGACAGGGTCCCACGAGCAGTACTTC.

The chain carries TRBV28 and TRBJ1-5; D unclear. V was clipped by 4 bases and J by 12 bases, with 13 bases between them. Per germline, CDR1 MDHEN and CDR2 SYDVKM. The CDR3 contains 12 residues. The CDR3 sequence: CASSSGLRYQHF. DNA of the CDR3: TGTGCCAGCAGTTCTGGACTCCGTTACCAGCATTTT.

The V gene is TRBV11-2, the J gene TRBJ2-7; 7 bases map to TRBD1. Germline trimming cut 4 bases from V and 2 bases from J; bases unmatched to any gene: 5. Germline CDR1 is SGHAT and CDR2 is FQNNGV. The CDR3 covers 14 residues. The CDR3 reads CASSWNRGAYEQYF. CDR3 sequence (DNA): TGTGCCAGCAGCTGGAACAGGGGAGCCTACGAGCAGTACTTC.

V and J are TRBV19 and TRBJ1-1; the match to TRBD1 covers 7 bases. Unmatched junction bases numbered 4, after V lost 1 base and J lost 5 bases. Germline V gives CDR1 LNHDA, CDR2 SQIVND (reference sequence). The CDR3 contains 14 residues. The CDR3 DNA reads TGTGCCAGTAGTATAGGACAGGGAAGAACTGAAGCTTTCTTT. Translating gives CASSIGQGRTEAFF.

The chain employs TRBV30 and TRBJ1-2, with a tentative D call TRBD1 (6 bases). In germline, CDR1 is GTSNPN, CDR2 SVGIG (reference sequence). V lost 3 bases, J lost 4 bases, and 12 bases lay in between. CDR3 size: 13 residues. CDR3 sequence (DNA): TGTGCCTGGAGCGACAGGCTTGCCTATGGCTACACCTTC. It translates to CAWSDRLAYGYTF.

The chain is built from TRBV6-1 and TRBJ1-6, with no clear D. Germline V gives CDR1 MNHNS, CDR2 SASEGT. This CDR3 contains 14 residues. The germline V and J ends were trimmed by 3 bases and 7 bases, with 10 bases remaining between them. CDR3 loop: CASSDVLINSPLHF. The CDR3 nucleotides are TGTGCCAGCAGTGATGTACTGATAAATTCACCCCTCCACTTT.

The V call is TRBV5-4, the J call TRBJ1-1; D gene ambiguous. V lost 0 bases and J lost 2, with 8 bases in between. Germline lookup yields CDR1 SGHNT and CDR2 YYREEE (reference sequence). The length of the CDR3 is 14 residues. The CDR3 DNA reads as TGTGCCAGCAGCTTGGCACAGCCAAACACTGAAGCTTTCTTT. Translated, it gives CASSLAQPNTEAFF. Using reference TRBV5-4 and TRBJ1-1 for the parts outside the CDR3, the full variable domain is ETGVTQSPTHLIKTRGQQVTLRCSSQSGHNTVSWYQQALGQGPQFIFQYYREEENGRGNFPPRFSGLQFPNYSSELNVNALELDDSALYLCASSLAQPNTEAFFGQGTRLTVV.

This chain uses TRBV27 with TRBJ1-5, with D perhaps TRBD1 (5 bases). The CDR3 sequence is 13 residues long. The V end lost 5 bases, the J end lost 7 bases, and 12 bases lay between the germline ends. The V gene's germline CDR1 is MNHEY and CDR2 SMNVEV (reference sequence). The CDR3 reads CASSLLQGQPQHF. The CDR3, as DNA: TGTGCCAGCAGTCTACTCCAGGGACAGCCCCAGCATTTT.

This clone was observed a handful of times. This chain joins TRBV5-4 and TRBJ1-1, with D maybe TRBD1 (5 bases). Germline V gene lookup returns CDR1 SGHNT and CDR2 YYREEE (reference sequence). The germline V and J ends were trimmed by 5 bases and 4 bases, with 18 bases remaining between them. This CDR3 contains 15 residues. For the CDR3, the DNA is TGTGCCAGCAGACCAGAGGGCAGGGAGGCCACTGAAGCTTTCTTT. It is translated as CASRPEGREATEAFF.

CDR3 region: CASLRSYHNNQPQHF. The CDR3 region has the DNA TGTGCCAGCCTGAGGTCTTACCATAATAATCAGCCCCAGCATTTT. V is TRBV28 and J is TRBJ1-5; D call uncertain. Trimming cost V 8 bases and J 4 bases, with 18 bases left between them. CDR3 size: 15 residues. The germline gives CDR1 MDHEN, CDR2 SYDVKM. The full variable domain, its missing parts supplied by reference TRBV28 and TRBJ1-5, is DVKVTQSSRYLVKRTGEKVFLECVQDMDHENMFWYRQDPGLGLRLIYFSYDVKMKEKGDIPEGYSVSREKKERFSLILESASTNQTSMYLCASLRSYHNNQPQHFGDGTRLSIL.

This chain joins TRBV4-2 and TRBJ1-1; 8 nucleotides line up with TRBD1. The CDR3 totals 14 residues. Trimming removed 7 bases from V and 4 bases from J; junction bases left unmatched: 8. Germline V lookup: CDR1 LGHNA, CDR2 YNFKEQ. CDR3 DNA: TGTGCCAGCACCGTAGACAGGGGCGGCACTGAAGCTTTCTTT. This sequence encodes CASTVDRGGTEAFF.

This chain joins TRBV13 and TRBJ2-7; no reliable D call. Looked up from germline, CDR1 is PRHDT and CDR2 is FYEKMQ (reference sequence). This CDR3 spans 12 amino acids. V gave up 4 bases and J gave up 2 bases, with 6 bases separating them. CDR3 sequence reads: CASSSNPYEQYF. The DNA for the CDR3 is TGTGCCAGCAGCTCTAACCCCTACGAGCAGTACTTC.

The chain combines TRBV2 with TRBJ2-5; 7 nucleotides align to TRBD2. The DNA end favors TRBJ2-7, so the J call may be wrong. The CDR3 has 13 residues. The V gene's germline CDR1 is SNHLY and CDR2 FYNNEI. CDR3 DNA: TGTGCCAGCAGTCCTTGGGGGGGAGGCGAGCAGTACTTC. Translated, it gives CASSPWGGGEQYF.

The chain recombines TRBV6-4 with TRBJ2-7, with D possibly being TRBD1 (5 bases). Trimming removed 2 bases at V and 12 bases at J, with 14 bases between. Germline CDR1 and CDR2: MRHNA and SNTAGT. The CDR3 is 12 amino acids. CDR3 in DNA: TGTGCCAGCAGTGACGGGGCAGCAGGTCGGTACTTC. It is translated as CASSDGAAGRYF.